Below, 20 T cell receptor beta chains from the same sample are listed, as sequenced in a study of blood T cell repertoires in COVID-19. The method was immunoSEQ multiplex PCR; TCRdb's version includes in-frame clones alone and lacks a portion of them. The profile shows around 100,000 clones, roughly 90% of them singletons. Sequencing was performed on peripheral blood. The receptors here all came from a man aged 45-65 years with COVID-19, enrolled during active disease.

Ten or more counts support this clone. V usage is TRBV2 and J usage is TRBJ1-5; D is uncertain. V lost 6 bases and J 4 bases, leaving 16 bases between the germline ends. The germline CDR1 and CDR2 sequences are SNHLY and FYNNEI. This CDR3 has 15 amino acids. CDR3 protein: CASRGIRGQNQPQHF. CDR3 DNA: TGTGCCAGCAGGGGCATAAGAGGGCAGAATCAGCCCCAGCATTTT.

This sequence joins TRBV2 and TRBJ2-5, with TRBD2 matching 9 bases. Unmatched junction bases numbered 5, after V lost 1 base and J lost 2 bases. Germline values: CDR1 SNHLY, CDR2 FYNNEI. This CDR3 spans 16 amino acids. CDR3 residues: CASSEGSGGFQETQYF. The CDR3 nucleotides read TGTGCCAGCAGTGAAGGCAGCGGGGGGTTTCAAGAGACCCAGTACTTC.

This chain links TRBV30 with TRBJ1-2; possibly TRBD1 for D (6 bases). Trimming removed 3 bases at V and 6 bases at J, with 11 bases between. The CDR3 contains 12 residues. The germline gives CDR1 GTSNPN, CDR2 SVGIG (reference sequence). The DNA of the CDR3 is TGTGCCTGGAGCGTAGGGACACATGGCTACACCTTC. Translated, it gives CAWSVGTHGYTF. Combining the CDR3 with reference TRBV30 and TRBJ1-2 gives the whole variable domain SQTIHQWPATLVQPVGSPLSLECTVEGTSNPNLYWYRQAAGRGLQLLFYSVGIGQISSEVPQNLSASRPQDRQFILSSKKLLLSDSGFYLCAWSVGTHGYTFGSGTRLTVV.

V usage is TRBV6-5 and J usage is TRBJ1-1; 9 bases agree with TRBD1. Germline V gene data show CDR1 as MNHEY and CDR2 as SVGAGI. V shed 6 bases and J 4 bases; nucleotides not matched to a gene: 6. The CDR3 has 14 residues. In DNA form, the CDR3 reads TGTGCCAGCAGAGGACAGGGGAGCGGCACTGAAGCTTTCTTT. Its protein is CASRGQGSGTEAFF.

The V gene is TRBV27, the J gene TRBJ1-2; tentatively, D is TRBD1 (5 bases). The CDR3 has 13 residues. Deletions cut 6 bases from V and 1 base from J, with 9 bases between. CDR1 and CDR2 from the germline V gene are MNHEY and SMNVEV (reference sequence). The CDR3 here is CASSYRFNYGYTF. The CDR3 DNA reads as TGTGCCAGCAGCTACAGGTTTAACTATGGCTACACCTTC.

The chain couples TRBV20-1 to TRBJ1-4, with a possible D match to TRBD1 (5 bases). Germline V gives CDR1 DFQATT, CDR2 SNEGSKA (reference sequence). The CDR3 is 11 amino acids. V was shortened by 6 bases and J by 5 bases, with 7 bases between the two germline ends. CDR3 coding DNA: TGCAGTGCACGACAGAATGAAAAACTGTTTTTT. Translating it yields CSARQNEKLFF.

The chain combines TRBV24-1 with TRBJ1-2, with a possible D match to TRBD1 (5 bases). Germline V gene data show CDR1 as KGHDR and CDR2 as SFDVKD. There are 15 residues in the CDR3. V lost 4 bases, J lost 4 bases, and 15 bases lay in between. CDR3 in amino acids: CATSDPGRGLYGYTF. The CDR3 coding sequence is TGTGCCACCAGTGACCCCGGGCGGGGCCTCTATGGCTACACCTTC.

The chain has TRBV27 and TRBJ1-2; 11 bases line up with TRBD1. V gave up 7 bases and J gave up 1 base; unmatched junction bases: 5. Germline V lookup: CDR1 MNHEY, CDR2 SMNVEV (reference sequence). The CDR3 runs 15 residues. This CDR3 reads CASKLGQGVNYGYTF. In DNA, the CDR3 is TGTGCCAGCAAGCTGGGACAGGGGGTTAACTATGGCTACACCTTC.

This sequence joins TRBV19 and TRBJ2-7; 8 bases map to TRBD1. With 7 bases clipped from V and 7 bases from J, the junction kept 6 bases outside the gene matches. Germline CDR1 LNHDA, CDR2 SQIVND (reference sequence). The CDR3 has 12 amino acids. CDR3 region: CASTDRTGEQYF. The CDR3 region has the DNA TGTGCCAGTACGGACAGGACAGGGGAGCAGTACTTC.

This clone appeared a single time. The chain employs TRBV13 and TRBJ2-3; 10 positions match TRBD2. This CDR3 comprises 17 residues. After removal of 1 base from V and 2 bases from J, the junction contained 6 bases not matched to a gene. From germline, CDR1 is PRHDT and CDR2 FYEKMQ (reference sequence). The CDR3 sequence: CASSLVGLAGVTDTQYF. As DNA, the CDR3 is TGTGCCAGCAGCTTAGTCGGGCTAGCGGGGGTCACAGATACGCAGTATTTT. Full variable domain (outside the CDR3, taken from reference TRBV13 and TRBJ2-3): AAGVIQSPRHLIKEKRETATLKCYPIPRHDTVYWYQQGPGQDPQFLISFYEKMQSDKGSIPDRFSAQQFSDYHSELNMSSLELGDSALYFCASSLVGLAGVTDTQYFGPGTRLTVL.

The chain joins TRBV19 to TRBJ1-2, with TRBD1 matching 8 bases. The CDR3 loop spans 11 amino acids. From germline, CDR1 is LNHDA and CDR2 SQIVND (reference sequence). The V gene end was trimmed by 8 bases and the J gene end by 4 bases; junction bases not matched to a gene: 0. Here the CDR3 reads CASGQGYGYTF. In nucleotides, the CDR3 is TGTGCCAGTGGACAGGGCTATGGCTACACCTTC.

The V call is TRBV11-2, the J call TRBJ1-2; D gene ambiguous. Deletions cut 0 bases from V and 4 bases from J, with 9 bases between. There are 14 residues in the CDR3. Germline V gene lookup returns CDR1 SGHAT and CDR2 FQNNGV. For the CDR3, the DNA is TGTGCCAGCAGCTTAGAAACGGGAAGCTATGGCTACACCTTC. This gives the protein CASSLETGSYGYTF.

This clone was detected a few times. The rearrangement joins TRBV18 to TRBJ2-2; the match to TRBD2 covers 7 bases. CDR3 length: 16 residues. Germline V gene sequence: CDR1 KGHSH, CDR2 LQKENI. V gave up 2 bases and J gave up 1 base; unmatched junction bases: 4. In nucleotides, the CDR3 is TGTGCCAGCTCACCATTTGCGGGGGTGAACACCGGGGAGCTGTTTTTT. Its translation: CASSPFAGVNTGELFF.

The chain uses TRBV19 and TRBJ1-2, with TRBD1 identical over 8 bases. The CDR3 covers 13 residues. V lost 3 bases to trimming and J lost 7 bases; unmatched junction nucleotides: 4. Germline V gene sequence: CDR1 LNHDA, CDR2 SQIVND (reference sequence). DNA for the CDR3: TGTGCCAGTAGTATGAACAGGGGGGTTGGCTACACCTTC. This translates into CASSMNRGVGYTF.

The chain employs TRBV14 and TRBJ2-7, with 13 positions matching TRBD2. Germline-derived CDR1 and CDR2 are SGHDN and FVKESK. The length of the CDR3 is 15 residues. V dropped 5 bases and J dropped 3; count of bases not matched to a gene: 4. In DNA, the CDR3 is TGTGCCAGCAGCGCACTAGCGGGGGGGAACTACGAGCAGTACTTC. It yields the protein CASSALAGGNYEQYF.

The chain uses TRBV15 and TRBJ2-7; TRBD2 is a possible D gene (6 bases). Germline V gene data show CDR1 as LNHNV and CDR2 as YYDKDF (reference sequence). V lost 0 bases and J 7 bases, leaving 10 bases between the germline ends. CDR3 size: 13 residues. CDR3 residues: CATSRDREWEQYF. The CDR3 bases are TGTGCCACCAGCAGAGATCGGGAGTGGGAGCAGTACTTC.

This clone was found a few times. The rearrangement uses TRBV7-9 and TRBJ1-6, with D perhaps TRBD1 (5 bases). The CDR3 has 14 amino acids. V was shortened by 0 bases and J by 9 bases, with 9 bases between the two germline ends. Germline CDR1 and CDR2: SEHNR and FQNEAQ (reference sequence). CDR3 DNA: TGTGCCAGCAGCTTAGCAGGGGCTAGTTCACCCCTCCACTTT. It is translated as CASSLAGASSPLHF.

This clone came up once. This rearrangement joins TRBV5-1 to TRBJ2-1; 11 bases are shared with TRBD2. This CDR3 is built from 16 residues. Germline loops: CDR1 SGHRS, CDR2 YFSETQ. V gave up 2 bases and J gave up 0 bases; unmatched junction bases: 1. The CDR3 protein is CASSFLAGGSYNEQFF. The CDR3 nucleotides are TGCGCCAGCAGCTTTCTAGCGGGGGGCTCCTACAATGAGCAGTTCTTC.

This clone was seen once. The CDR3 DNA follows: TGTGCCAGCAGCCAAGACCACCCGGGGTTCGCTGAAGCTTTCTTT. The encoded protein is CASSQDHPGFAEAFF. This sequence joins TRBV14 and TRBJ1-1; D is unclear. Trimming stripped 0 bases from V and 6 bases from J, with 14 bases between. Germline V gives CDR1 SGHDN, CDR2 FVKESK. The CDR3 has 15 residues.

Regarding this clone: The sample holds other DNA sequences that translate to the same CDR3. V usage is TRBV7-9 and J usage is TRBJ1-2; D may be TRBD1 (6 bases). Trimming removed 1 base at V and 4 bases at J, with 7 bases between. The CDR3 has 13 amino acids. CDR1 is SEHNR, CDR2 FQNEAQ, per germline (reference sequence). This chain's CDR3 is CASSLEDSYGYTF. In nucleotides, the CDR3 is TGTGCCAGCAGCTTAGAGGACAGCTATGGCTACACCTTC.